This T cell receptor beta chain was recovered during a study of blood T cells in healthy people across ages (dated by TCRdb to the mid-2010s). Concerning the study at large: In model experiments, template switching captured about one uniquely barcoded TCR beta cDNA molecule for every two T cells. Four age groups were formed from the donors: young (average roughly 16 years), middle-aged (just under 40), aged (over 55) and long-lived (82). The study measured age-related changes in TCR beta repertoire diversity using deep sequencing normalized with unique cDNA molecular identifiers. Using the same blood draw, the study looked at two additional independent replicas of 1 million unique cDNA reads for two donors, one aged 18 to 30 and the other aged 80 or older. Donors of different ages were randomly distributed across sequencing lanes to avoid experimental bias. Study-wide conclusions, independent of this receptor: Observed TCR beta diversity correlated strongly with the percentage of naive T cells measured by flow cytometry. The CMV infection status of donors was not known, potentially confounding age-related changes in expanded clonotypes. Compared with the aged group, more naive CD4+ T cells, fewer expanded clones and increased TCR diversity were shown by the long-lived group, suggesting age selection. Observed TCR beta diversity per million T cells fell roughly linearly with age, and a significant reduction was already apparent by age roughly 41. Conclusive comparison of naive and antigen-experienced compartments was prevented by the profiling of bulk unsorted PBMCs. Estimates of total diversity from one million sequenced T cells were regarded as lower bounds and underestimates.

Receptor amplification or capture employed 5' RACE. The data were produced on an Illumina HiSeq 2500. A second PCR of roughly 6 to 11 cycles was performed with a sample-barcoded 5' primer and a J-beta primer mix. A unique molecular identifier was introduced onto each TCR beta cDNA molecule by a template-switch 5' adaptor carrying 12 random nucleotides. Each sample yielded at least 2.5 million CDR3-containing paired-end reads. First-strand cDNA was synthesized from all RNA with the Mint cDNA synthesis kit, primed by a TRBC-specific oligonucleotide. After uracil-DNA glycosylase treatment, a first 18-cycle PCR used universal primers M1SS and BC2_uni_R on all cDNA. In the paper's pipeline: For normalization, 1 million high-quality reads, each with a distinct molecular identifier, were randomly selected from each sample. Reads with shared molecular identifiers were discarded instead of being binned into consensus sequences. MiTCR, with a Q25 quality threshold and the strictest error-elimination algorithm, was used for CDR3 identification, clonotype clustering and error correction. A nonparametric unseen species model with Euler transformation was used to estimate lower-bound total TCR beta diversity. TCRdb reprocessing: public reads trimmed at Q25 with fastp, clones called with MiXCR, in-frame beta chains kept. Every distinct CDR3 protein forms one entry, paired with its most common genes and DNA. Clone size and V and J calls follow TCRdb, not the original study. The sample table shows 1.5 million to 2 million distinct CDR3 sequences, and 28% are seen once. The top ten clonotypes cover about 8% of the sample.

The CDR3 has 15 amino acids, counting the end cysteine and phenylalanine. Only the CDR3 part of the read is kept: 45 bases, read in frame from the first base. A note on this clonotype: The antigen this receptor binds is unknown. A junction boundary mismatches the germline segment, possibly from a read error.

The donors were about 40 Caucasian individuals from Russia, aged 6 to 90 years, who were systemically healthy. Each donor gave approximately 9.4 milliliters of peripheral blood, drawn into EDTA-treated Vacutainer tubes. Ficoll-Paque density-gradient centrifugation was used to isolate PBMCs, with at least 7 million per sample. Total RNA was extracted from PBMCs with Trizol reagent, with at least 6 micrograms obtained per sample. The percentages of naive CD45RAhigh/CD27high T cells were determined by flow cytometry on a PBMC aliquot from every donor. The sequenced material came from blood. This TCR was recovered from a woman aged 30 to 39 in good health. Rearrangement joined TRBV12-3 or TRBV12-4 to TRBJ2-3; a stretch of 12 junction bases matches TRBD2. CDR3 region: CASRPPSGRADTQYF. At the DNA level, the sequence is TGTGCCAGCAGACCACCTAGCGGGAGGGCAGACACGCAGTATTTT.